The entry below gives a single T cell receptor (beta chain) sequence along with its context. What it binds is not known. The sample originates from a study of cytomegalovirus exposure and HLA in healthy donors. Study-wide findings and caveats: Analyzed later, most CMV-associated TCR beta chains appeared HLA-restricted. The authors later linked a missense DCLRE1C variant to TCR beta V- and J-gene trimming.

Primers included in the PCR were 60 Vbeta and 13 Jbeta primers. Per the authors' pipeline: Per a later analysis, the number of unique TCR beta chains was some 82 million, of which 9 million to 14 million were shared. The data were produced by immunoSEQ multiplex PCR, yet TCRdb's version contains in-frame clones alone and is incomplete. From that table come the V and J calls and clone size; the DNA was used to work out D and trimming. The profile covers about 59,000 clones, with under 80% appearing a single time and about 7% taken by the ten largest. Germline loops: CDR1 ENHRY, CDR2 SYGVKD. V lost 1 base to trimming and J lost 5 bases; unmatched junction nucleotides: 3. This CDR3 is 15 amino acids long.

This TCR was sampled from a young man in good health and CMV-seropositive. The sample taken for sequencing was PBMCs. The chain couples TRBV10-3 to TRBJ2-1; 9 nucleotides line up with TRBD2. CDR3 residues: CAISELSSGNNEQFF. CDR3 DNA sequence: TGTGCCATCAGTGAGTTGTCTAGCGGGAACAATGAGCAGTTCTTC.